This T cell receptor beta chain was sequenced in a study of regulatory T cells in long-lasting Graves disease. Study outcomes and limitations: Persistent disease was associated with favored TRBV28 usage and with favored use of TRBJ1-2 and TRBJ2-5. Persistent Graves' patients showed a TCR diversity that was lower than that of newly diagnosed ones.

In regard to this clonotype: Its target is unknown.

Time point reported: persistent/refractory GD, antithyroid drugs over 5 years with positive TRAb. Extracted PBMC RNA gave rise to the TCR library. Looked up from germline, CDR1 is MNHNS and CDR2 is SASEGT. The CDR3 consists of 14 residues. The V and J ends lost 2 bases and 3 bases respectively, with 8 bases between them. Sequencing libraries for TCR beta were prepared with iRepertoire HTBI primers and Arm-PCR of CDR3 regions. In the original workflow: About 62 TRBV and roughly 15 TRBJ segments were identified across samples. MiXCR was run by TCRdb on the multiplex PCR reads, yielding one entry per CDR3 protein. TCRdb's processing, not the authors' own work, is the source of the V and J calls. Of 300,000 to 500,000 distinct CDR3 sequences in the sample, less than 25% are singletons; the top ten hold 20%.

V and J are TRBV6-1 and TRBJ1-5; no firm D call. This specimen consisted of peripheral blood mononuclear cells (PBMCs), obtained when the disease was refractory, from a patient treated with antithyroid drugs. The receptor was isolated from a female donor with Graves disease. The CDR3 nucleotides are TGTGCCAGCAGTGAAACAAGGAACAATCAGCCCCAGCATTTT. Residues: CASSETRNNQPQHF.